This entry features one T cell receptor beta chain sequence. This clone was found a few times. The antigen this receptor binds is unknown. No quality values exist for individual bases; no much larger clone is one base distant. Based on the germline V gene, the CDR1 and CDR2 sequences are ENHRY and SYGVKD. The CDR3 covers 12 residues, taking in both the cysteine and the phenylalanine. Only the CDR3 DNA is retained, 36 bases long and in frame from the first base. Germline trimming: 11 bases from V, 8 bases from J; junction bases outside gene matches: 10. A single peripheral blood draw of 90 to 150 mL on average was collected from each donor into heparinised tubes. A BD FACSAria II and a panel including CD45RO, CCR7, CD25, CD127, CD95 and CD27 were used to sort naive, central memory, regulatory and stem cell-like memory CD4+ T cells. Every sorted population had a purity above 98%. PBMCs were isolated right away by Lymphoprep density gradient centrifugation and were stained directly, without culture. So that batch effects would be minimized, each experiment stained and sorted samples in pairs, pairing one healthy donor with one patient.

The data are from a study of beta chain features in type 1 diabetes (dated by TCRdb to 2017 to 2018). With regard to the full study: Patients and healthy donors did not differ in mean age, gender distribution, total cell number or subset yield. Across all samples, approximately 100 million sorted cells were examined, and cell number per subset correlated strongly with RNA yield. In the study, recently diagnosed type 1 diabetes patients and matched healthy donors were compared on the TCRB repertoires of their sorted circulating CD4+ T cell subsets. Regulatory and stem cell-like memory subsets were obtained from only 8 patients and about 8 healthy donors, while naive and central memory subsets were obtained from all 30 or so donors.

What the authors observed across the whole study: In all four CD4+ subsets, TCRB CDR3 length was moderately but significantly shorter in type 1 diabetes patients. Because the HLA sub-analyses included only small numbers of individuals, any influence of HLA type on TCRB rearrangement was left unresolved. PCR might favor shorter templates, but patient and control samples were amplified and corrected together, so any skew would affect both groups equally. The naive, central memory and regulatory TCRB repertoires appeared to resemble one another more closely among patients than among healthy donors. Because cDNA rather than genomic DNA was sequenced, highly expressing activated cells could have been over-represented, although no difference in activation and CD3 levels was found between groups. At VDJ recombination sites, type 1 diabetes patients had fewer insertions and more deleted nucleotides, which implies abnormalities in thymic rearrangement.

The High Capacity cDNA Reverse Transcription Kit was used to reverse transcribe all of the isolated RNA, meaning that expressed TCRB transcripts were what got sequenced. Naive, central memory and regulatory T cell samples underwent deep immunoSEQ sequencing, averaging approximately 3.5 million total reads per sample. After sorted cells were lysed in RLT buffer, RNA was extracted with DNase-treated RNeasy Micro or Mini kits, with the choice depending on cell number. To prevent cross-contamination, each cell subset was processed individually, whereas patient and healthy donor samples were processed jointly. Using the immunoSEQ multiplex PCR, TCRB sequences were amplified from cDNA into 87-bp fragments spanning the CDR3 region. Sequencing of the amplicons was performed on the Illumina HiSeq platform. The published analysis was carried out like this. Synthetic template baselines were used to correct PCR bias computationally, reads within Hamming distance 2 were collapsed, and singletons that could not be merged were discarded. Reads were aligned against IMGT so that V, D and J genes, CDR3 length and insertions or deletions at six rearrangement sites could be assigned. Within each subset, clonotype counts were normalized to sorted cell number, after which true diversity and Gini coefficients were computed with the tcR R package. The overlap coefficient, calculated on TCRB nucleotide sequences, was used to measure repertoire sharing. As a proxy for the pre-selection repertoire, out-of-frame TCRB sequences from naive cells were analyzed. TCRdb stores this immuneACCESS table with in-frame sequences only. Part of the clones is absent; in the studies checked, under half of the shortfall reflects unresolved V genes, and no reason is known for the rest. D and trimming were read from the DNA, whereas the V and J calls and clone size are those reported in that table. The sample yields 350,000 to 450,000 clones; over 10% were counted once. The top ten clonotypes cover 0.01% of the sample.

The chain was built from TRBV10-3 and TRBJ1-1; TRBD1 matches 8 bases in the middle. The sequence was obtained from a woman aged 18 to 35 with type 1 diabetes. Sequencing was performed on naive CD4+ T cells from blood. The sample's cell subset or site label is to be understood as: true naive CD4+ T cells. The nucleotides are TGTGCCGTCTCGCAGGGGGCGCAGGAAGCTTTCTTT. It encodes CAVSQGAQEAFF.